The 18 T cell receptor beta chains reported below all come from one sample, sequenced in a study of blood T cell repertoires in COVID-19. Produced via immunoSEQ multiplex PCR; TCRdb's table is partial and in-frame only. The data show around 47,000 clones, around 87% seen once. The sequenced sample consisted of peripheral blood. These receptor sequences come from a woman of 80 years or more in a cohort sampled during active or convalescent COVID-19.

This clone was counted only a few times. The same CDR3 arises from other DNA sequences in this sample as well. V is TRBV6-5 and J is TRBJ2-7, with 9 bases fitting TRBD1. With 7 bases clipped from V and 2 bases from J, the junction kept 3 bases outside the gene matches. The CDR3 has 13 residues. Per germline, CDR1 MNHEY and CDR2 SVGAGI. CDR3 nucleotides: TGTGCCAGCAATAGACAGGGGGCCTACGAGCAGTACTTC. It translates to CASNRQGAYEQYF.

V is TRBV2 and J is TRBJ1-1, with D perhaps matching TRBD1 (6 bases). The CDR3 spans 11 residues. Germline V gene lookup returns CDR1 SNHLY and CDR2 FYNNEI. V lost 5 bases and J 8 bases, leaving 9 bases between the germline ends. The CDR3 region is CASSYRAEAFF. CDR3 coding DNA: TGTGCCAGCAGTTACAGGGCCGAAGCTTTCTTT.

V and J are TRBV11-3 and TRBJ2-2, with no clear D. V was pared by 3 bases and J by 0 bases, with 5 bases between. From germline, CDR1 is SGHNT and CDR2 YENEEA. CDR3 length: 14 amino acids. CDR3 nucleotide sequence: TGTGCCAGCAGCTTTCAGGCGAACACCGGGGAGCTGTTTTTT. Translating it yields CASSFQANTGELFF.

This clone was counted only a few times. This chain links TRBV5-6 with TRBJ2-7, with D unclear. CDR3 length equals 13 residues. The V gene lost 0 bases and the J gene lost 6 bases, with 10 bases spanning the gap. Germline-derived CDR1 and CDR2 are SGHDT and YYEEEE. The CDR3 is CASSLASTGEQYF. For the CDR3, the DNA is TGTGCCAGCAGCTTGGCTTCCACGGGCGAGCAGTACTTC.

This sequence joins TRBV5-1 and TRBJ2-7; 8 bases map to TRBD1. V gave up 4 bases and J gave up 2 bases; unmatched junction bases: 8. Germline V gene sequence: CDR1 SGHRS, CDR2 YFSETQ. The CDR3 contains 15 residues. The CDR3 spells CASSSLDRVAYEQYF. CDR3 DNA: TGCGCCAGCAGCAGCTTGGACAGGGTCGCCTACGAGCAGTACTTC. The full variable domain, rest sourced from reference TRBV5-1 and TRBJ2-7, is KAGVTQTPRYLIKTRGQQVTLSCSPISGHRSVSWYQQTPGQGLQFLFEYFSETQRNKGNFPGRFSGRQFSNSRSEMNVSTLELGDSALYLCASSSLDRVAYEQYFGPGTRLTVT.

This rearrangement joins TRBV27 to TRBJ2-6; D is uncertain. Germline CDR1 and CDR2: MNHEY and SMNVEV (reference sequence). The CDR3 totals 14 residues. V gave up 5 bases and J gave up 0 bases, with 5 bases separating them. The CDR3 region is CASSPNSGANVLTF. For the CDR3, the DNA is TGTGCCAGCAGTCCCAACTCTGGGGCCAACGTCCTGACTTTC.

This clone was counted a single time. This chain links TRBV28 with TRBJ1-5, with 7 bases that match TRBD1. Germline loops: CDR1 MDHEN, CDR2 SYDVKM. This CDR3 is built from 16 residues. The junction had 14 bases not matched to a gene; V was cut back by 6 bases and J by 6 bases. The CDR3 region is CASRRTGRGFGQPQHF. The CDR3 DNA follows: TGTGCCAGCAGAAGGACAGGAAGGGGGTTTGGTCAGCCCCAGCATTTT.

This chain connects TRBV6-6 to TRBJ1-2; the D is unclear. Trimming took 0 bases from V and 8 from J, leaving 7 bases between them. This CDR3 spans 12 amino acids. CDR1 and CDR2 from the germline V gene are MNHNY and SVGAGI (reference sequence). CDR3 region: CASSYSRGGYTF. The CDR3 DNA reads as TGTGCCAGCAGTTACTCGCGGGGAGGCTACACCTTC.

The chain's CDR3 is CASSQGQGPTEAFF. The CDR3, as DNA: TGTGCCAGCAGCCAGGGACAGGGTCCGACTGAAGCTTTCTTT. This chain joins TRBV3-1 (or the pseudogene TRBV3-2) and TRBJ1-1, with 9 positions matching TRBD1. The junction had 4 bases not matched to a gene; V was cut back by 3 bases and J by 5 bases. Germline values: CDR1 LGHDT, CDR2 YNNKEL (reference sequence). This CDR3 contains 14 residues.

The chain carries TRBV19 and TRBJ1-1; no clear D. This CDR3 comprises 14 residues. V was pared by 2 bases and J by 0 bases, with 7 bases between. The V gene's germline CDR1 is LNHDA and CDR2 SQIVND (reference sequence). DNA of the CDR3: TGTGCCAGTAGTATACATGAGGTGAACACTGAAGCTTTCTTT. Translation: CASSIHEVNTEAFF.

The rearrangement links TRBV12-3 or TRBV12-4 to TRBJ1-1; unclear D gene. There are 13 residues in the CDR3. Trimming left V 3 bases short and J 5 bases short, with 10 bases between. The CDR3 DNA reads TGTGCCAGCAGTTTGACCGGAGAGACTGAAGCTTTCTTT. It encodes CASSLTGETEAFF.

The chain employs TRBV7-9 and TRBJ1-2; 9 bases line up with TRBD1. Germline V gives CDR1 SEHNR, CDR2 FQNEAQ (reference sequence). The CDR3 is 13 residues long. The V segment lost 3 bases and the J segment 8 bases; nucleotides outside the gene matches: 4. The CDR3 sequence: CASSFQQGAGYTF. The CDR3 nucleotides are TGTGCCAGCAGCTTCCAACAGGGGGCCGGCTACACCTTC.

The rearrangement uses TRBV5-1 and TRBJ2-2; D may be TRBD2 (6 bases). From germline, CDR1 is SGHRS and CDR2 YFSETQ. The CDR3 loop spans 16 amino acids. V was shortened by 0 bases and J by 3 bases, with 12 bases between the two germline ends. The CDR3 spells CASSLVGGADTGELFF. CDR3 nucleotides: TGCGCCAGCAGCTTGGTCGGGGGAGCGGACACCGGGGAGCTGTTTTTT.

This chain joins TRBV27 and TRBJ2-1; D is uncertain. The CDR3 contains 13 residues. Germline V CDR1 and CDR2: MNHEY, SMNVEV (reference sequence). Trimming removed 3 bases from V and 7 bases from J, with 10 bases in between. The CDR3 sequence is CASSFRPTNEQFF. The DNA of the CDR3 is TGTGCCAGCAGTTTTCGCCCGACAAATGAGCAGTTCTTC.

In this sample, this clone turned up once. The V call is TRBV21-1, the J call TRBJ2-7; the tabulated D call, TRBD1, remains unverified against the DNA. TRBV21-1 is a pseudogene. The CDR3 extends over 19 amino acids. CDR3 in amino acids: CASSRRTGDRLRLLYEQYF. CDR3 bases: TGTGCCAGCAGCAGGCGGACAGGGGATCGATTGCGTTTACTCTACGAGCAGTACTTC.

The genes are TRBV2 and TRBJ1-1; 8 nucleotides align to TRBD1. CDR3 length: 15 residues. Germline lookup yields CDR1 SNHLY and CDR2 FYNNEI. V dropped 1 base and J dropped 5; count of bases not matched to a gene: 6. The CDR3: CASSEVDREYTEAFF. The CDR3 DNA reads as TGTGCCAGCAGTGAAGTGGACAGGGAATATACTGAAGCTTTCTTT.

This clone was detected only once. This chain uses TRBV19 with TRBJ1-5, with D possibly TRBD1 on 5 matching bases. V lost 3 bases, J lost 2 bases, and 8 bases lay in between. Germline V gene lookup returns CDR1 LNHDA and CDR2 SQIVND (reference sequence). This CDR3 contains 14 residues. CDR3 nucleotides: TGTGCCAGTAGTATCACCAGGGGCAATCAGCCCCAGCATTTT. It encodes CASSITRGNQPQHF. The full variable domain, in which reference TRBV19 and TRBJ1-5 provide the parts outside the CDR3, is DGGITQSPKYLFRKEGQNVTLSCEQNLNHDAMYWYRQDPGQGLRLIYYSQIVNDFQKGDIAEGYSVSREKKESFPLTVTSAQKNPTAFYLCASSITRGNQPQHFGDGTRLSIL.

Only a few counts were recorded for this clone. The V gene is TRBV27, the J gene TRBJ2-7; no clear D gene. Germline CDR1 and CDR2: MNHEY and SMNVEV (reference sequence). V was cut by 6 bases and J by 3 bases, with 15 bases left in between. The CDR3 totals 14 residues. The CDR3 loop is CASSPSTWSYEQYF. DNA of the CDR3: TGTGCCAGCAGCCCCTCGACTTGGAGCTACGAGCAGTACTTC.